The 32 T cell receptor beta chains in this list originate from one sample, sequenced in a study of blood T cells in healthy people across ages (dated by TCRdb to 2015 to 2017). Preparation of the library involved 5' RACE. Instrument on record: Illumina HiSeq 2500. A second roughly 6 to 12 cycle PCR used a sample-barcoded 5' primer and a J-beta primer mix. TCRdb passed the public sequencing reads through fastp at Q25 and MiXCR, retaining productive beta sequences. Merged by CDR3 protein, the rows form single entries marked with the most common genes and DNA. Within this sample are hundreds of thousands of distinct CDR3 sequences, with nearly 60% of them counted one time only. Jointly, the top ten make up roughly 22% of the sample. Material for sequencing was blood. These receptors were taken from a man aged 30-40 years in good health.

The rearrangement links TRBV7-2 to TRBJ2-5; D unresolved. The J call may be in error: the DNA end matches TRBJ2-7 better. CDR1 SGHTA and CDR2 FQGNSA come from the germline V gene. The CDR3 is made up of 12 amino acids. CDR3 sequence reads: CASSLRRHEQYF. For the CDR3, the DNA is TGTGCCAGCAGCTTACGCCGGCACGAGCAGTACTTC.

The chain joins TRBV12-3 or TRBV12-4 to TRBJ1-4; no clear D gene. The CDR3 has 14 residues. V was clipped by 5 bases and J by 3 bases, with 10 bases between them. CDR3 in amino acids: CASSPGAANEKLFF. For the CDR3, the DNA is TGTGCCAGCAGTCCGGGTGCCGCTAATGAAAAACTGTTTTTT.

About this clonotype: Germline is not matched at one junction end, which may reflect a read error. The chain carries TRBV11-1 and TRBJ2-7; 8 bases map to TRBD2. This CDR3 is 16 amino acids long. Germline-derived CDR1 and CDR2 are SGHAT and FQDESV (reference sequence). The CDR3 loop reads CASSSDSGTSSYEQYF. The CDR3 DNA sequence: TGCGCCAGCAGCTCCGATAGCGGGACTAGCTCCTACGAGCAGTACTTC.

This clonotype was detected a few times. The CDR3 DNA is TGTGCCAGCAGCCTAAATTTGCGACTAGCGGACAGCTCCTACGAGCAGTACTTC. Amino acids: CASSLNLRLADSSYEQYF. This sequence joins TRBV6-2 or TRBV6-3 and TRBJ2-7; 9 nucleotides line up with TRBD2. The CDR3 is 18 residues long. V was clipped by 6 bases and J by 0 bases; unmatched bases: 15. Looked up from germline, CDR1 is MNHEY and CDR2 is SVGEGT.

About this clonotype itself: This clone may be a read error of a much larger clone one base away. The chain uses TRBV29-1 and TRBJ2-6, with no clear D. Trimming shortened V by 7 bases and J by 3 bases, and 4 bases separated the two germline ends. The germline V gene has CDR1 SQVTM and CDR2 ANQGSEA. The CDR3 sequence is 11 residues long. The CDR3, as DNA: TGCAGCGGTCGTGGGGCCAACGTCCTGACTTTC. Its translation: CSGRGANVLTF.

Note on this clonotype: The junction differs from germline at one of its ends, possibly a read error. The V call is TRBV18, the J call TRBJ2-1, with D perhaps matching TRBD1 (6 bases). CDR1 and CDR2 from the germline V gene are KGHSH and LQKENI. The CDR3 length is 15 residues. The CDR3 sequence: CASAPVDSNYNEQFF. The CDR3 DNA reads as TGTGCCAGCGCACCGGTGGACAGCAACTACAATGAGCAGTTCTTC.

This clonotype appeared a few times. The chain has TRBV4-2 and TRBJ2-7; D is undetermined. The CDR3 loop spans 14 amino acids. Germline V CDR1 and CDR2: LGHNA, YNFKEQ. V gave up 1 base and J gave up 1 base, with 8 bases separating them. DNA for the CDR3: TGTGCCAGCAGCCAAGCACAGATATCCTACGAGCAGTACTTC. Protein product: CASSQAQISYEQYF.

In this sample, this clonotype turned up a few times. In DNA form, the CDR3 reads TGTGCCAGCAGCCAAGGCAGGATGGTGGAGCAGTACTTC. Encoded protein: CASSQGRMVEQYF. The genes are TRBV14 and TRBJ2-5; D not certain. Trimming removed 1 base at V and 11 bases at J, with 14 bases between. Germline V gene lookup returns CDR1 SGHDN and CDR2 FVKESK. The CDR3 totals 13 residues.

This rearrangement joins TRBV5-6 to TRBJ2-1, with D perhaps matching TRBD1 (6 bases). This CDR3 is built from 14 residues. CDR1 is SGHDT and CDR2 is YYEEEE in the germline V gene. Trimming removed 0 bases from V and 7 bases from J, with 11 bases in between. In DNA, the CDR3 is TGTGCCAGCAGCTTGGGGACAGTGAGGAATGAGCAGTTCTTC. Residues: CASSLGTVRNEQFF.

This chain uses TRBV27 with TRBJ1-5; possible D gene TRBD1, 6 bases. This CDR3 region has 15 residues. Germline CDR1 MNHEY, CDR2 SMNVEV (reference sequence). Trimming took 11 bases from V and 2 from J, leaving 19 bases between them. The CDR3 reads CAGLQGFLGNQPQHF. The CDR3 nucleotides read TGTGCCGGTCTACAGGGCTTTCTAGGCAATCAGCCCCAGCATTTT.

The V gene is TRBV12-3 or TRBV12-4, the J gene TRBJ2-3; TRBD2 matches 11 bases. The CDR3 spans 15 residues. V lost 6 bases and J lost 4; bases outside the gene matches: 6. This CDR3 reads CASSRLAGRADTQYF. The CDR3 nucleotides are TGTGCCAGCAGCCGACTAGCGGGGAGGGCAGATACGCAGTATTTT.

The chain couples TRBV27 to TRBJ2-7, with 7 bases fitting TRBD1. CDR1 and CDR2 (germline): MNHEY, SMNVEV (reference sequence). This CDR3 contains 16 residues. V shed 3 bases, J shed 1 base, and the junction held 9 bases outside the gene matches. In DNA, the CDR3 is TGTGCCAGCAGTTTTTCAACAGGGGAAAAGTCCTACGAGCAGTACTTC. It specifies CASSFSTGEKSYEQYF.

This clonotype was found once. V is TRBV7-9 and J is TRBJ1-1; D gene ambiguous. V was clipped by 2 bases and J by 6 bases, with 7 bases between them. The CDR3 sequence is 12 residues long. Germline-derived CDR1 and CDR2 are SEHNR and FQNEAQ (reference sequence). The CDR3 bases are TGTGCCAGCAGCTTAAGGCACGCTGAAGCTTTCTTT. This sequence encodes CASSLRHAEAFF.

CDR3 loop: CASIQGAEQFF. For the CDR3, the DNA is TGTGCCAGCATTCAGGGCGCTGAGCAGTTCTTC. V usage is TRBV2 and J usage is TRBJ2-1; D possibly corresponds to TRBD1 (5 bases). V dropped 7 bases and J dropped 9 bases, with 10 bases sitting between them. CDR1 is SNHLY and CDR2 is FYNNEI in the germline V gene. CDR3 size: 11 residues.

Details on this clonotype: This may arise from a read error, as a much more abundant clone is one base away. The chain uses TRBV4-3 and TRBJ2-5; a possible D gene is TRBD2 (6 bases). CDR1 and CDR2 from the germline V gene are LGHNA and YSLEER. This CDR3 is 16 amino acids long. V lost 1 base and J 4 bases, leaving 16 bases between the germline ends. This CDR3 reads CASSQGSGGWGETQYF. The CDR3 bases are TGCGCCAGCAGCCAAGGTAGTGGGGGGTGGGGAGAGACCCAGTACTTC.

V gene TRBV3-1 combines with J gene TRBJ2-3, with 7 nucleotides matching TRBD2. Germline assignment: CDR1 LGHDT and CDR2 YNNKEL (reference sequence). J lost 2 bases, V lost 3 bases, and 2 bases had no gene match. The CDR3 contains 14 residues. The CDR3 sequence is CASSQGDYTDTQYF. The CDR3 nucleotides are TGTGCCAGCAGCCAGGGGGACTACACAGATACGCAGTATTTT.

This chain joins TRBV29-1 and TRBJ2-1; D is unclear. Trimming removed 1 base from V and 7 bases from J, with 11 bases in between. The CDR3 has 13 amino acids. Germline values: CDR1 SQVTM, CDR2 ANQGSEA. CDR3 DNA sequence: TGCAGCGTTGAAGGAACCATAGGGAATGAGCAGTTCTTC. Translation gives CSVEGTIGNEQFF.

The CDR3 spells CASSALGRSNIQYF. The CDR3 coding sequence is TGTGCCAGCAGCGCCCTCGGCAGATCAAACATTCAGTACTTC. The gene calls are TRBV28 and TRBJ2-4; D remains ambiguous. The CDR3 length is 14 residues. The germline V gene has CDR1 MDHEN and CDR2 SYDVKM. V dropped 6 bases and J dropped 6 bases, with 15 bases sitting between them. Looking up the rest from reference TRBV28 and TRBJ2-4 gives the full variable domain: DVKVTQSSRYLVKRTGEKVFLECVQDMDHENMFWYRQDPGLGLRLIYFSYDVKMKEKGDIPEGYSVSREKKERFSLILESASTNQTSMYLCASSALGRSNIQYFGAGTRLSVL.

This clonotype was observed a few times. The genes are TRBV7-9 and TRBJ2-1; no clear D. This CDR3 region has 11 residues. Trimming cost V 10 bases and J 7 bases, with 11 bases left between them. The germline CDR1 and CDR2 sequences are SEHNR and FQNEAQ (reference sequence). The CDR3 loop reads CAIVAPNEQFF. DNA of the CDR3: TGTGCCATAGTAGCTCCTAATGAGCAGTTCTTC.

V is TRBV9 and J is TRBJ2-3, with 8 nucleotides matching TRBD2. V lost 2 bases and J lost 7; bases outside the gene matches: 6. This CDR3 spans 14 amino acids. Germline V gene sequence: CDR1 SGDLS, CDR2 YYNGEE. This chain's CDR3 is CASSVFSGVNTQYF. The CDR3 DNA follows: TGTGCCAGCAGCGTCTTTAGCGGGGTAAATACGCAGTATTTT.

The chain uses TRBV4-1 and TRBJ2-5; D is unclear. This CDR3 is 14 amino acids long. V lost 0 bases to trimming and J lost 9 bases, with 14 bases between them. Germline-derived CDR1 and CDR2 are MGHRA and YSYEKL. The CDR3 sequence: CASSQEENSRAQYF. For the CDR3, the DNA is TGCGCCAGCAGCCAAGAGGAAAACTCCCGGGCCCAGTACTTC.

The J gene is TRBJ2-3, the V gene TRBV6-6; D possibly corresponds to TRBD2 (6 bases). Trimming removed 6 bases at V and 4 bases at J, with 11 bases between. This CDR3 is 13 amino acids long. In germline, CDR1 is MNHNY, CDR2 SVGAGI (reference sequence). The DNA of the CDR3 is TGTGCCAGCAGGGGGACGGGGGCAGATACGCAGTATTTT. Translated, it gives CASRGTGADTQYF.

The CDR3 sequence: CASSYPRDKQETQYF. CDR3 sequence (DNA): TGTGCCAGCAGTTACCCGAGGGACAAACAAGAGACCCAGTACTTC. The rearrangement links TRBV6-5 to TRBJ2-5; tentatively, D is TRBD1 (6 bases). This CDR3 comprises 15 residues. Germline CDR1 and CDR2: MNHEY and SVGAGI. Deletions cut 2 bases from V and 2 bases from J, with 12 bases between.

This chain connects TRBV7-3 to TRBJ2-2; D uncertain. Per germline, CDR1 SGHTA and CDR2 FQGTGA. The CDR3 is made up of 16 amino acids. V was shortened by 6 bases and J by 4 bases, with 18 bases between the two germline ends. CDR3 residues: CASSRSELGSTGELFF. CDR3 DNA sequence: TGTGCCAGCAGTCGAAGCGAGTTAGGGTCCACCGGGGAGCTGTTTTTT.

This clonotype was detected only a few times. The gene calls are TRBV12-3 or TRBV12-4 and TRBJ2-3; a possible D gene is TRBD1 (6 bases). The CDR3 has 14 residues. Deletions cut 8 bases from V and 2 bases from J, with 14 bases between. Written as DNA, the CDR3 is TGTGCCAGCGGATCTGGGGGCCTCACAGATACGCAGTATTTT. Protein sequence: CASGSGGLTDTQYF.

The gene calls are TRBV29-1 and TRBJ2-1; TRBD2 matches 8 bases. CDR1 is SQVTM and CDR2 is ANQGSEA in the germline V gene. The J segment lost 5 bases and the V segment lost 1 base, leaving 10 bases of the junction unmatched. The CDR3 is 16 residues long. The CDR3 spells CSVEGFAGGLDNEQFF. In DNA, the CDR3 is TGCAGCGTTGAAGGGTTCGCGGGAGGACTCGACAATGAGCAGTTCTTC.

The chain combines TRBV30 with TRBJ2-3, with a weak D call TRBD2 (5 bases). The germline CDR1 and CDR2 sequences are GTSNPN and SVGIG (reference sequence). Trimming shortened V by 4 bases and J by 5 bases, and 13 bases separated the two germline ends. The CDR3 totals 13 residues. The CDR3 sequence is CAWNRGLGDTQYF. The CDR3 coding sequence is TGTGCCTGGAATCGCGGGTTGGGAGATACGCAGTATTTT.

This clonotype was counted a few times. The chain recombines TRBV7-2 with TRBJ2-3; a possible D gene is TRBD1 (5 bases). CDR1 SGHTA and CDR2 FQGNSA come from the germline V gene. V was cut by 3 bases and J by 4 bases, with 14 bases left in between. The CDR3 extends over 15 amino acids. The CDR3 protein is CASSFRYGAADTQYF. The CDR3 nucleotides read TGTGCCAGCAGCTTTCGATATGGGGCCGCAGATACGCAGTATTTT.

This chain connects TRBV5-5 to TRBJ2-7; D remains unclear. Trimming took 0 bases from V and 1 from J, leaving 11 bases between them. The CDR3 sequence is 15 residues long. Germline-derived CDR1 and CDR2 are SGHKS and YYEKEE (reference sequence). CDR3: CASSLDGWDSYEQYF. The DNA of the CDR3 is TGTGCCAGCAGCTTGGATGGTTGGGATTCCTACGAGCAGTACTTC.

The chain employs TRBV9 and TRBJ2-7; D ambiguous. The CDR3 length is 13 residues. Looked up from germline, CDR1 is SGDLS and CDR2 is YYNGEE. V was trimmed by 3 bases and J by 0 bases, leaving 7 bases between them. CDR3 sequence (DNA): TGTGCCAGCAGCGGAGAGAGCTCCTACGAGCAGTACTTC. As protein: CASSGESSYEQYF.

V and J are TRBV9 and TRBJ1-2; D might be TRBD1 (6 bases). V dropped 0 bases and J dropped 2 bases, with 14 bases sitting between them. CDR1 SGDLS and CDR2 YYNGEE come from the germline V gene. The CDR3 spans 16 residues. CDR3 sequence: CASSVDPQRGNYGYTF. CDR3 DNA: TGTGCCAGCAGCGTAGATCCCCAGAGGGGGAACTATGGCTACACCTTC.

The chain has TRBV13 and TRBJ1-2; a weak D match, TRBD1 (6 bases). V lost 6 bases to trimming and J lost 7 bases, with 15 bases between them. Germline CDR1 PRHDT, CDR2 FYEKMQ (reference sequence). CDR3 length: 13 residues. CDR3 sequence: CASSLLGGGGYTF. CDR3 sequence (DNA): TGTGCCAGCAGTTTATTAGGGGGTGGTGGCTACACCTTC. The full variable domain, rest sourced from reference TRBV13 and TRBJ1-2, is AAGVIQSPRHLIKEKRETATLKCYPIPRHDTVYWYQQGPGQDPQFLISFYEKMQSDKGSIPDRFSAQQFSDYHSELNMSSLELGDSALYFCASSLLGGGGYTFGSGTRLTVV.